This T cell receptor (beta chain) derives from a study of vaccination effects on CD4 cells after COVID-19. The study's findings and limits: Convalescent patients were scarce in the study, and it lacked early post-infection timepoints. From healthy vaccinees, only 1 of 255 vaccine-induced clones also reacted to common cold coronaviruses.

The ends were cut back, 0 bases at V and 1 base at J, with 7 bases in the middle. The CDR3 has 15 residues. CDR1 is SGDLS and CDR2 is YYNGEE in the germline V gene. Sequencing in the ViraFEST assay came after antigen-specific CD4+ T cells had been expanded with viral peptide pools, which were used to stimulate PBMC. Once cultured for roughly ten days, the cells underwent separation to obtain CD4+ T cells. Cultures of about 2 million PBMC per well contained approximately 10 IU/ml IL-2 plus 10 ug/ml peptides. In the case of this clone: Antigen unknown.

Clones were read by immunoSEQ multiplex PCR, and TCRdb kept only the in-frame ones, dropping some. This table holds tens of thousands of clones, around 66% found once. Source: CD4+ T cells from PBMCs cultured with HCoV-229E spike peptides, taken before COVID-19 vaccination. The sequence came from a human donor who received a COVID-19 vaccine. J is TRBJ1-4 and V is TRBV9; the D is unclear. Here the CDR3 reads CASSVGTRTNEKLFF. CDR3 nucleotides: TGTGCCAGCAGCGTAGGAACAAGAACTAATGAAAAACTGTTTTTT.